This is a list of T cell receptor beta chains from one sample in a study of CD8+CD57+ T cells in acquired aplastic anemia. TCRdb re-called the reads through MiXCR, storing one row per CDR3 protein. The sample lists 150,000 or so distinct CDR3 sequences, around 48% seen once, with approximately 3% in the top ten. The sample comprised sorted CD4+, CD8+, or CD8+CD57+ T cells (not recorded which) from PBMCs. The receptors come from a human donor with aplastic anemia. Both conserved end residues are part of each CDR3. The D gene is left open where the match is weak. A row's size may be missing; if present it is once, few, many or a size class.

few,TRBD2,TRBV3-1,TRBJ2-3,TGTGCCAGCAGCCCCGGGACTAGCGGCCGCACAGATACGCAGTATTTT,CASSPGTSGRTDTQYF
many,NA,TRBV12-3/TRBV12-4,TRBJ1-2,TGTGCCAGCAGTTCCGAGGGCTATGGCTACACCTTC,CASSSEGYGYTF
NA,TRBD1,TRBV2,TRBJ1-3,TGTGCCAGCAGTGGACAGGGATTGGAAAACACCATATATTTT,CASSGQGLENTIYF
NA,TRBD1,TRBV3-1,TRBJ1-3,TGTGCCAGCGGCAAACAGGGGGAAAACACCATATATTTT,CASGKQGENTIYF
NA,NA,TRBV19,TRBJ1-2,TGTGCCAGTAGTTTGCAGGGTCTACATGGCTACACCTTC,CASSLQGLHGYTF
NA,NA,TRBV5-1,TRBJ2-3,TGCGCCAGCAGAAGGACAGCCTCCACAGATACGCAGTATTTT,CASRRTASTDTQYF
NA,TRBD2,TRBV20-1,TRBJ2-3,TGCAGTGCTAGAGGTCGGACTAGCGTCATCACAGATACGCAGTATTTT,CSARGRTSVITDTQYF
NA,NA,TRBV24-1,TRBJ2-1,TGTGCCACCAGTACACTGATCTCCAGGGGTGAGCAAGCTGAGCAGTTCTTC,CATSTLISRGEQAEQFF
NA,NA,TRBV19,TRBJ2-3,TGTGCCAGTACCCGAGGACAGGGCGGGGGCACAGATACGCGGTGTTTT,CASTRGQGGGTDTRCF
NA,NA,TRBV28,TRBJ1-5,TGTGCCAGCAGTTTAAGGGCAGGGGTTGGCAATCAGCCCCAGCATTTT,CASSLRAGVGNQPQHF
few,NA,TRBV27,TRBJ2-3,TGTGTCAGCAGTTTATTGGGTCAAATAACAGATACGCAGTATTTT,CVSSLLGQITDTQYF
few,TRBD1,TRBV5-1,TRBJ2-1,TGCGCCAGCAGCTTGGGGCGGACAGGGGAGAATGAGCAGTTCTTC,CASSLGRTGENEQFF
many,NA,TRBV20-1,TRBJ2-3,TGCAGTGCTAGAGATGGACCCACAGATACGCAGTATTTT,CSARDGPTDTQYF
NA,TRBD1,TRBV24-1,TRBJ1-4,TGTGCCACCAGTGAAACCGGGACAGGGCCTGAAAAACTGTTTTTT,CATSETGTGPEKLFF
many,TRBD2,TRBV20-1,TRBJ2-1,TGCAGTGCTAGAGATCCCACTAGCGGGCCCACCTACAATGAGCAGTTCTTC,CSARDPTSGPTYNEQFF
NA,NA,TRBV30,TRBJ1-1,TGTGCCTGGAGTACGGTGAACACTGAAGCTTTCTTT,CAWSTVNTEAFF
many,TRBD2,TRBV5-5,TRBJ2-7,TGTGCCAGCAGCTCAGGACTAGCGGGAGCCGAGCAGTACTTC,CASSSGLAGAEQYF
many,TRBD2,TRBV9,TRBJ2-1,TGTGCCAGCAGCGCAGCGGGACTAACCTACAATGAGCAGTTCTTC,CASSAAGLTYNEQFF
NA,TRBD2,TRBV20-1,TRBJ2-1,TGCAGTGCTATCCACCCTAGCGGGAGCTCCTACAATGAGCAGTTCTTC,CSAIHPSGSSYNEQFF
few,TRBD1,TRBV5-4,TRBJ2-5,TGTGCCAGCAGGCCGGGACAGGGACAAGAGACCCAGTACTTC,CASRPGQGQETQYF
NA,TRBD2,TRBV20-1,TRBJ2-2,TGCAGTGCCAAGCGGGAGGCCACCGGGGAGCTGTTTTTT,CSAKREATGELFF
NA,NA,TRBV11-2,TRBJ2-1,TGTGCCAGCAGCTTACCCGGGCTTCCCACCTACAATGAGCAGTTCTTC,CASSLPGLPTYNEQFF
NA,NA,TRBV9,TRBJ2-5,TGTGCCAGCAGCGTAGTGACCCAGTACTTC,CASSVVTQYF
NA,TRBD1,TRBV11-1,TRBJ1-2,TGTGCCAGCAGCTCAATCGGACAGGGGGCGGCGTTTGGCTACACCTTC,CASSSIGQGAAFGYTF
many,NA,TRBV10-3,TRBJ2-1,TGTGCCATCAGTGGACAGGACGCCTACAATGAGCAGTTCTTC,CAISGQDAYNEQFF
many,NA,TRBV7-8,TRBJ1-2,TGTGCCAGCAGCTCCGAGGTCGGGGTCTATGGCTACACCTTC,CASSSEVGVYGYTF
NA,TRBD1,TRBV29-1,TRBJ2-7,TGCAGCGTTGAAGGTGGACAGGGGGCTACCTACTACGAGCAGTACTTC,CSVEGGQGATYYEQYF
NA,TRBD1,TRBV29-1,TRBJ1-3,TGCAGCGTGCGGGGGGGACAGGGCAACTCTGGAAACACCATATATTTT,CSVRGGQGNSGNTIYF
NA,NA,TRBV11-2,TRBJ2-7,TGTGCCAGCAGCTTAATCGGCGGAAGCGCGCGGCACGAGCAGTACTTC,CASSLIGGSARHEQYF
many,TRBD2,TRBV20-1,TRBJ2-7,TGCAGTGCTAGCCCCCTCGCGGGAGGCGCGGACGAGCAGTACTTC,CSASPLAGGADEQYF
NA,TRBD2,TRBV19,TRBJ2-5,TGTGCCACCACAGCGGGAGCCGCCCTCAAGGAGACCCAGTACTTC,CATTAGAALKETQYF
many,NA,TRBV6-4,TRBJ1-1,TGTGCCAGCAGTCGGAATCCCGGGGATGAAGCTTTCTTT,CASSRNPGDEAFF
NA,TRBD1,TRBV7-9,TRBJ2-7,TGTGCCAGCTCACAGGGGGCCTCCTACGAGCAGTACTTC,CASSQGASYEQYF
NA,TRBD1,TRBV7-6,TRBJ1-5,TGTGCCAGCAGCGAAGGGTGGGACAGGGGGTTCAATCAGCCCCAGCATTTT,CASSEGWDRGFNQPQHF
NA,TRBD2,TRBV11-1,TRBJ2-7,TGTGCCAGCAGCCCGGGACTAGCGGGAACAAGTGCCTACGAGCAGTACTTC,CASSPGLAGTSAYEQYF
NA,NA,TRBV10-1,TRBJ2-7,TGCGCCAGCCGTGTAAGGATCTCCTACGAGCAGTACTTC,CASRVRISYEQYF
NA,NA,TRBV29-1,TRBJ1-1,TGCAGCGTTGAAGGAAGGGTCGACACTGAAGCTTTCTTT,CSVEGRVDTEAFF
NA,NA,TRBV14,TRBJ2-7,TGTGCCAGCAGCACCTCCCATAGGCCCCCCTACGAGCAGTACTTC,CASSTSHRPPYEQYF
NA,NA,TRBV12-3/TRBV12-4,TRBJ2-5,TGTGCCAGCTCAAACCAGCGGGCGGAGACCCAGTACTTC,CASSNQRAETQYF
few,NA,TRBV28,TRBJ1-2,TGTGCCAGCAGTTTTAGTTTGGCATATGGCTACACCTTC,CASSFSLAYGYTF
NA,NA,TRBV2,TRBJ1-6,TGTGCCAGCAGTGAATATGGTGGATATAATTCACCCCTCCACTTT,CASSEYGGYNSPLHF
NA,NA,TRBV10-1,TRBJ2-7,TGCGCCAGCAGTGAGTCGGGAGGGGGGCCCTACGAGCAGTACTTC,CASSESGGGPYEQYF
NA,NA,TRBV24-1,TRBJ2-7,TGTGCCACCAGTCTAGGAGGTCACGAGCAGTACTTC,CATSLGGHEQYF
many,NA,TRBV5-4,TRBJ2-6,TGTGCCAGCAGCTTGGGCCAGGGTCTAACGGGGGCCAACGTCCTGACTTTC,CASSLGQGLTGANVLTF
NA,NA,TRBV5-6,TRBJ1-1,TGTGCCAGCAGCCCGCAGAGGGCACCGAACACTGAAGCTTTCTTT,CASSPQRAPNTEAFF
medium-sized,NA,TRBV24-1,TRBJ1-2,TGTGCCACCAGTGGTACCAGACAGACTGCCGGGGGCTACACCTTC,CATSGTRQTAGGYTF
NA,NA,TRBV20-1,TRBJ2-1,TGCAGTGCTAGAAGCCAGGAGATATACAATGAGCAGTTCTTC,CSARSQEIYNEQFF
NA,TRBD2,TRBV20-1,TRBJ2-2,TGCAGTGCTGAGGTAGCGGGAGGAGCCACCGGGGAGCTGTTTTTT,CSAEVAGGATGELFF
NA,NA,TRBV19,TRBJ2-2,TGTGCCAGTAGTATAGTGTGGGGCACCGGGGAGCTGTTTTTT,CASSIVWGTGELFF
NA,NA,TRBV24-1,TRBJ2-1,TGTGCCACCAGTTTGGACTCCTTCAATGAGCAGTTCTTC,CATSLDSFNEQFF
many,TRBD1,TRBV19,TRBJ2-1,TGTGCCAGTAGTATCGACAGGGAGAATGAGCAGTTCTTC,CASSIDRENEQFF
many,TRBD1,TRBV19,TRBJ1-2,TGTGCCAGTAGGGACAGGGTGGACTATGGCTACACCTTC,CASRDRVDYGYTF
many,NA,TRBV15,TRBJ1-3,TGTGCCACCAGCAGAGATTTCATTATGGGGACAAGTTCTGGAAACACCATATATTTT,CATSRDFIMGTSSGNTIYF